Detailed here is one T cell receptor (beta chain). The antigen it binds to is not known. No much larger clonotype is one base removed from it; base qualities were not supplied. Sequencing of the TRB variable region was done with the immunoSEQ hsTCRB v3.0 assay at survey level resolution. TRB sequencing targeted a depth of roughly 35,000-50,000 T-cell genomes per sample. Pooled TRB libraries were sequenced on an Illumina MiSeq with a v3 150-cycle kit. For the original study's pipeline: Analysis of repertoires was carried out in R inside a reproducible Nextflow workflow spanning QC, data transformation and analysis. LymphoSeq2, an R package for exploring AIRR-Seq data, was used to implement the custom analyses. A few samples yielding fewer than 5000 total TRB sequences were excluded, leaving around 190 analyzed HIV repertoires. Of the roughly 180 retained HIV repertoires, about 60 were collected before and about 130 after ART initiation. Repertoires were downsampled to 5000 TRB nucleotide sequences, and summary statistics were averaged over 100 downsampling iterations. The analysis kept only TRB sequences whose CDR3 regions were at least seven amino acids long. Two measures captured diversity: a Shannon entropy-derived clonality score and the Gini coefficient. In repertoire networks, the top 5000 CDR3 amino acid sequences were linked whenever an edit distance of one separated two sequences. GLIPH2 predicted antigen specificity groups and MHC restriction for TRB CDR3 amino acid sequences. CDR3 amino acid sequences were matched against VDJdb and McPAS-TCR to flag known CMV, EBV, HIV or tissue antigen associations. Pre-ART, post-ART and control groups were compared with Wilcoxon signed-rank tests and Holm-Bonferroni correction. The clones in this table, taken by TCRdb from immuneACCESS, are in-frame only. Not every clone is retained; where verified, under half of the shortfall comes from an unresolved V gene, and the cause of the rest is unknown. V and J calls and clone size follow that table, whereas D and trimming were derived from the DNA. The sample has more than 15,000 clones on record, about 81% of them singletons. Roughly 10% of the sample lies in the top ten.

To be included, a participant needed at least one PBMC sample from before ART initiation plus at least two post-ART samples. Every participant with HIV received treatment in the United States of America. Before DNA extraction, cryopreserved samples containing about 1-10 million PBMC were thawed and washed. At the time of the earliest PBMC sample, participants with HIV were aged between about 23 and 54 years. PBMC samples from each participant spanned 1-4 timepoints before ART initiation and 2-8 timepoints after ART initiation, with a median of 7 samples. Serial HIV viral load, CD4+ T-cell count, ART history and demographic data were obtained for every participant. A Qiagen kit on a QIAcube was used to extract genomic DNA from unsorted PBMC, with samples processed in batches of 12. The CDR3 sequence holds 11 residues, the cysteine and phenylalanine included. The CDR3 DNA has 33 bases and is translated from base 1. Cut back by 3 bases and 8 bases, the V and J ends lie 5 bases apart. CDR1 is given as SEHNR and CDR2 as FQNEAQ, both from the germline V gene (reference sequence).

This sample was taken from a study of long-term antiretroviral therapy in people with HIV (dated by TCRdb to 2021 to 2024). In the study overall: The earliest samples were collected approximately a decade before the 2015 WHO recommendation for immediate ART, a period when ART was typically delayed until CD4 counts fell. No cross-contamination during QIAcube processing was seen in test extractions of a monoclonal T-cell line run alongside roughly 30 polyclonal samples. Of the 25 to 30 participants with HIV, 10 to 11 were female. Whether ART initiation and durable HIV suppression were associated with changes in peripheral blood TRB repertoire composition and diversity was tested in a retrospective serial study. A total of around 200 cryopreserved PBMC samples were contributed to the cohort by 30 adults with confirmed HIV infection, with samples collected serially over a mean of roughly six years (range 1-12). Paper-wide results and their limitations: Expanded TRB clones identified before ART initiation dominated the repertoire at all time points, although this dominance fluctuated and declined in many PLHIV after ART. The samples span the years 2004 to 2017, and the ART regimens used may be less effective than current regimens. Because PBMC availability was limited, only the TCR beta chain was sequenced, with no alpha chain pairing. A significant increase in TRB diversity was found to be associated with ART initiation, although TRB diversity was observed to remain significantly below that of transplant donor controls even after long-term ART. Unsorted PBMC were profiled instead of sorted CD4+ and CD8+ T cells because pre-ART samples had limited cell numbers. No data were available on ART adherence, viral resistance or therapy changes, limiting inferences about post-ART repertoire changes. HIV repertoires had narrower CDR3 length ranges than controls, and the network structure suggested an antigen-experienced repertoire that shifted only slightly toward naive after ART.

This sequence was found in a man aged 45-65 years with HIV. The chain couples TRBV7-9 to TRBJ2-1; the D assignment is uncertain and may be TRBD1 or TRBD2, with 5 bases supporting each. The input for sequencing was unsorted PBMCs, taken 0.3 years before starting antiretroviral therapy. The CDR3 is CASSLGDEQFF. The DNA sequence is given as TGTGCCAGCAGCTTGGGGGATGAGCAGTTCTTC.